These 22 T cell receptor beta chains were sequenced from one sample in a study of T cells in Graves' hyperthyroidism and ophthalmopathy. The source material, RNA transcripts, was used to amplify TCR beta CDR3 regions. The HTBI set primed first-round TCR CDR3 RT-PCR. One entry per CDR3 protein, called by TCRdb with MiXCR from the multiplex PCR reads. Found here are more than 550,000 distinct CDR3 sequences, about 45% of them singletons; the top ten hold roughly 6.5%. Input material: peripheral blood or thyroid tissue (not recorded which). Receptors originate from an adult man with Graves' disease, either hyperthyroidism or ophthalmopathy (not recorded which).

In its sample, this clonotype was seen a few times. The genes are TRBV5-1 and TRBJ2-5; D not certain. The CDR3 totals 12 residues. Germline V gene data show CDR1 as SGHRS and CDR2 as YFSETQ. Trimming stripped 2 bases from V and 4 bases from J, with 6 bases between. Here the CDR3 reads CASSFSGETQYF. CDR3 in DNA: TGCGCCAGCAGCTTTTCCGGAGAGACCCAGTACTTC.

This clonotype was detected ten times or more. The rearrangement uses TRBV7-8 and TRBJ2-5; D unclear. CDR1 is SGHVS and CDR2 is FQNEAQ in the germline V gene. V lost 3 bases to trimming and J lost 5 bases, with 7 bases between them. The CDR3 spans 12 residues. CDR3 nucleotides: TGTGCCAGCAGCTTTAATCGGGAGACCCAGTACTTC. The encoded protein is CASSFNRETQYF.

This clonotype occurred many times. The V and J genes are TRBV29-1 and TRBJ1-2, with D possibly TRBD1 on 6 matching bases. The CDR3 has 14 amino acids. Germline V gene lookup returns CDR1 SQVTM and CDR2 ANQGSEA. V was cut by 4 bases and J by 4 bases, with 16 bases left in between. The CDR3 bases are TGCAGCGTTGTTGTGGACAGTTTTGCCTATGGCTACACCTTC. Its protein is CSVVVDSFAYGYTF.

Details on this clonotype: One end of the junction is discordant with germline, which a read error may explain. This chain joins TRBV24-1 and TRBJ2-7; the D gene is possibly TRBD2 (6 bases). This CDR3 spans 13 amino acids. Germline CDR1 and CDR2: KGHDR and SFDVKD. The DNA for the CDR3 is TGTGCCACCGGTGACCCGGGAGTGGACGAGCAGTACTTC. Its translation is CATGDPGVDEQYF.

This clonotype has ten or more counts. This chain's CDR3 is CATSGRQNTEAFF. CDR3 in DNA: TGTGCCACCAGTGGTAGGCAGAACACTGAAGCTTTCTTT. This sequence joins TRBV24-1 and TRBJ1-1; no clear D gene. The CDR3 loop spans 13 amino acids. The germline V and J ends were trimmed by 5 bases and 1 base, with 7 bases remaining between them. The germline V gene encodes CDR1 KGHDR and CDR2 SFDVKD.

As to this clonotype: With a much larger clone just one base away, this may be a read error. This chain connects TRBV24-1 to TRBJ1-3; D is possibly TRBD1 (6 bases). Deletions cut 4 bases from V and 4 bases from J, with 13 bases between. The CDR3 consists of 15 residues. The germline CDR1 and CDR2 sequences are KGHDR and SFDVKD. CDR3 loop: CATSEGGFSGNTIYF. The CDR3, as DNA: TGTGCCACCAGTGAAGGGGGATTCTCCGGAAACACCATATATTTT.

This clonotype was observed many times. The chain has TRBV19 and TRBJ1-6, with a possible D match to TRBD1 (5 bases). The CDR3 runs 13 residues. Germline CDR1 and CDR2: LNHDA and SQIVND (reference sequence). In nucleotides, the CDR3 is TGTGCGTCAACCGGGACCAAAGCTTCACCCCTCCACTTT. Encoded protein: CASTGTKASPLHF. The full variable domain, with the rest looked up from reference TRBV19 and TRBJ1-6, is DGGITQSPKYLFRKEGQNVTLSCEQNLNHDAMYWYRQDPGQGLRLIYYSQIVNDFQKGDIAEGYSVSREKKESFPLTVTSAQKNPTAFYLCASTGTKASPLHFGNGTRLTVT.

In this sample, this clonotype turned up many times. This sequence joins TRBV2 and TRBJ2-5; D is tentatively TRBD1 or TRBD2 (7 bases each). CDR1 and CDR2 (germline): SNHLY, FYNNEI. Trimming took 6 bases from V and 0 from J, leaving 11 bases between them. This CDR3 has 14 amino acids. The CDR3 spells CASRSGGDQETQYF. CDR3 DNA sequence: TGTGCCAGCAGGTCAGGGGGGGACCAAGAGACCCAGTACTTC.

In the case of this clonotype: Germline and junction disagree at one end, which may indicate a read error. The gene calls are TRBV6-5 and TRBJ2-7; D gene unclear. This CDR3 contains 11 residues. Germline V gene lookup returns CDR1 MNHEY and CDR2 SVGAGI. The CDR3 DNA sequence: TGTGCCAGCAGGGTTCACGGAGAGATGGACTTC. Protein: CASRVHGEMDF.

This clonotype has more than one count but fewer than ten. The chain uses TRBV20-1 and TRBJ2-5; TRBD1 is a possible D gene (6 bases). Trimming shortened V by 6 bases and J by 2 bases, and 16 bases separated the two germline ends. CDR3 length: 14 amino acids. Germline assignment: CDR1 DFQATT and CDR2 SNEGSKA (reference sequence). For the CDR3, the DNA is TGCAGTGCCCCTCACCCGGACAGTCAAGAGACCCAGTACTTC. Amino acid sequence: CSAPHPDSQETQYF.

Regarding this clonotype: Sequence at one end of the junction differs from germline and may be a read error. This chain joins TRBV10-3 and TRBJ2-5, with TRBD2 identical over 7 bases. From germline, CDR1 is ENHRY and CDR2 SYGVKD. This CDR3 comprises 14 residues. The CDR3 loop reads CASSGRAREETQYF. In DNA, the CDR3 is TGTGCCAGCAGTGGGAGGGCCCGGGAGGAGACCCAGTACTTC.

This clonotype came up many times. The chain is built from TRBV5-1 and TRBJ1-2; D ambiguous. Germline CDR1 SGHRS, CDR2 YFSETQ. The CDR3 consists of 12 residues. The V end lost 0 bases, the J end lost 5 bases, and 5 bases lay between the germline ends. The CDR3: CASSLAGYGYTF. For the CDR3, the DNA is TGCGCCAGCAGCTTGGCCGGATATGGCTACACCTTC.

The V call is TRBV27, the J call TRBJ1-1; D is unclear. The CDR3 extends over 15 amino acids. V dropped 2 bases and J dropped 1 base, with 11 bases sitting between them. Germline V gene sequence: CDR1 MNHEY, CDR2 SMNVEV (reference sequence). CDR3 DNA: TGTGCCAGCAGTTTACGATCCAAAAAGAACACTGAAGCTTTCTTT. Translating gives CASSLRSKKNTEAFF.

This clonotype was seen repeatedly, ten times or more. DNA of the CDR3: TGTGCCAGCAGTGAAACGGACATAAACTATGGCTACACCTTC. Translating it yields CASSETDINYGYTF. The chain employs TRBV2 and TRBJ1-2, with a tentative D call TRBD1 (5 bases). Trimming left V 2 bases short and J 2 bases short, with 9 bases between. Germline CDR1 is SNHLY and CDR2 is FYNNEI. The CDR3 is made up of 14 amino acids.

A remark on this clonotype: Since a much larger clone is just one base distant, this may be a read error. The chain carries TRBV7-8 and TRBJ2-7, with 9 bases lining up with TRBD2. The germline CDR1 and CDR2 sequences are SGHVS and FQNEAQ. This CDR3 spans 15 amino acids. CDR3 residues: CASSLSTSGPYERYF. The CDR3 bases are TGTGCCAGCAGCTTATCGACTAGCGGACCCTACGAGCGGTACTTC.

This clonotype was seen many times. DNA of the CDR3: TGTGCCAGCAGCTCTAGGCGTTGGGGTAACACTGAAGCTTTCTTT. Its protein is CASSSRRWGNTEAFF. The chain has TRBV5-6 and TRBJ1-1; D gene unclear. The CDR3 sequence is 15 residues long. Trimming left V 3 bases short and J 2 bases short, with 14 bases between. The germline V gene encodes CDR1 SGHDT and CDR2 YYEEEE.

This clonotype was seen repeatedly, ten times or more. V gene TRBV7-9 combines with J gene TRBJ2-7, with a tentative D call TRBD1 (6 bases). Per the germline V gene, CDR1 is SEHNR and CDR2 is FQNEAQ (reference sequence). V shed 5 bases and J shed 10 bases, with 15 bases lying between them. CDR3 length: 12 amino acids. CDR3 sequence reads: CASSHPTGQQYF. The CDR3 coding sequence is TGTGCCAGCAGCCACCCGACAGGCCAACAGTACTTC.

The chain joins TRBV7-9 to TRBJ2-7; possible D gene TRBD2, 6 bases. Germline loops: CDR1 SEHNR, CDR2 FQNEAQ (reference sequence). V lost 5 bases to trimming and J lost 2 bases, with 22 bases between them. This CDR3 has 17 residues. The CDR3 nucleotides read TGTGCCAGCAGCGCGGCGAAGACATTAGCGGCTCCCTACGAGCAGTACTTC. Its protein product is CASSAAKTLAAPYEQYF.

The chain recombines TRBV7-2 with TRBJ2-7, with D maybe TRBD1 (6 bases). Trimming stripped 6 bases from V and 2 bases from J, with 14 bases between. Germline CDR1 and CDR2: SGHTA and FQGNSA. This CDR3 region has 14 residues. The CDR3 coding sequence is TGTGCCAGCAGTCAGGGGATCAAGGCCTACGAGCAGTACTTC. Residues: CASSQGIKAYEQYF.

This clonotype was seen repeatedly, ten times or more. The rearrangement uses TRBV29-1 and TRBJ1-2; no clear D. Germline CDR1 and CDR2: SQVTM and ANQGSEA. The length of the CDR3 is 14 residues. Deletions cut 2 bases from V and 7 bases from J, with 17 bases between. The CDR3 DNA reads as TGCAGCGTTGAACTCGGTCCCCAAATGAGTGGCTACACCTTC. Translation gives CSVELGPQMSGYTF.

The chain employs TRBV29-1 and TRBJ1-2; D gene unclear. With 6 bases removed from V and 12 bases from J, the gap between germline ends came to 20 bases. This CDR3 is built from 12 residues. Germline V gene lookup returns CDR1 SQVTM and CDR2 ANQGSEA. CDR3 nucleotides: TGCAGCGTCGGGGAACGGCGCTCTGGAAACACCTTC. This gives the protein CSVGERRSGNTF. Drawing the rest from reference TRBV29-1 and TRBJ1-2, the complete variable domain is SAVISQKPSRDICQRGTSLTIQCQVDSQVTMMFWYRQQPGQSLTLIATANQGSEATYESGFVIDKFPISRPNLTFSTLTVSNMSPEDSSIYLCSVGERRSGNTFGSGTRLTVV.

V is TRBV6-6 and J is TRBJ1-1; tentatively, D is TRBD1 (6 bases). The V and J ends lost 5 bases and 5 bases respectively, with 18 bases between them. In germline, CDR1 is MNHNY, CDR2 SVGAGI (reference sequence). CDR3 length: 15 residues. CDR3 sequence (DNA): TGTGCCAGCAGTGAAGCTACAGGGAGTATGACTGAAGCTTTCTTT. It codes for CASSEATGSMTEAFF.